The rows below give T cell receptor beta chains drawn from one sample of a study of OX40 agonist ivuxolimab in advanced cancers. Generated by immunoSEQ multiplex PCR, the TCRdb table keeps only in-frame clones and is missing some. This sample carries about 93,000 clones, roughly 90% of them seen once, and the ten largest clones take around 2.5%. Here the sequenced sample was CD4+ or CD8+ T cells sorted from blood, taken in a trial of the OX40 agonist ivuxolimab. These receptors all stem from an adult with an advanced solid tumor such as melanoma, head and neck, liver or kidney cancer. CDR3s leave out the opening cysteine and the closing phenylalanine or tryptophan.

len: 12; j_gene: TRBJ2-3; v_gene: TRBV5-1; CDR3aa: ASSGQGVVDTQY
len: 12; j_gene: TRBJ2-7; v_gene: TRBV19; CDR3aa: ASSGSGTTYEQY
len: 14; j_gene: TRBJ2-6; v_gene: TRBV28; CDR3aa: ASGRRVPAGANVLT
len: 13; j_gene: TRBJ2-2; v_gene: TRBV7-2; CDR3aa: ASSLDNINTGELF
len: 13; j_gene: TRBJ2-7; v_gene: TRBV28; CDR3aa: ASRFDSRSSYEQY
len: 13; j_gene: TRBJ2-5; v_gene: TRBV13; CDR3aa: ASSIQTTGPETQY
len: 13; j_gene: TRBJ1-4; v_gene: TRBV27; CDR3aa: ASSLGHVGGWKLF
len: 15; j_gene: TRBJ2-3; v_gene: TRBV1; CDR3aa: TSSQDKAGDYTDTQY
len: 12; j_gene: TRBJ2-7; v_gene: TRBV5-4; CDR3aa: ASSLVDRVSEQY
len: 11; j_gene: TRBJ1-4; v_gene: TRBV18; CDR3aa: ASSQGEGEKLF
len: 12; j_gene: TRBJ2-1; v_gene: TRBV19; CDR3aa: ASSPQEVTGEQF
len: 11; j_gene: TRBJ1-4; v_gene: TRBV19; CDR3aa: ASSTVTHEKLF
len: 9; j_gene: TRBJ2-5; v_gene: TRBV30; CDR3aa: AWGGGRTQY
len: 13; j_gene: TRBJ2-3; v_gene: TRBV5-1; CDR3aa: ASRTGTGGGNTQY
len: 11; j_gene: TRBJ2-5; v_gene: TRBV6-1; CDR3aa: ASSQGSRPSVD
len: 9; j_gene: TRBJ2-1; v_gene: TRBV2; CDR3aa: ASSVSGSTF
len: 14; j_gene: TRBJ2-1; v_gene: TRBV9; CDR3aa: ASSVEGGLLVNEQF
len: 15; j_gene: TRBJ2-3; v_gene: TRBV5-1; CDR3aa: ASSFRSGRGDTDTQY
len: 14; j_gene: TRBJ1-2; v_gene: TRBV7-9; CDR3aa: ASSLASYGGWAGYT
len: 11; j_gene: TRBJ2-3; v_gene: TRBV5-1; CDR3aa: ASSLYETDTQY
len: 13; j_gene: TRBJ1-5; v_gene: TRBV6-6; CDR3aa: ASSFVQTSNQPQH
len: 12; j_gene: TRBJ1-5; v_gene: TRBV5-1; CDR3aa: ASSLAGLNQPQH
len: 12; j_gene: TRBJ2-3; v_gene: TRBV6-6; CDR3aa: ASSPLPGTDTQY
len: 12; j_gene: TRBJ2-5; v_gene: TRBV7-9; CDR3aa: ASSLAYNQETQY
len: 13; j_gene: TRBJ1-4; v_gene: TRBV9; CDR3aa: ASSVGQAPPEKLF
len: 12; j_gene: TRBJ2-7; v_gene: TRBV19; CDR3aa: ASSIVRGSYEQY
len: 11; j_gene: TRBJ2-7; v_gene: TRBV2; CDR3aa: ASRNQGAGEQY
len: 12; j_gene: TRBJ2-3; v_gene: TRBV19; CDR3aa: ASSMPPETDTQY
len: 12; j_gene: TRBJ2-7; v_gene: TRBV27; CDR3aa: ASSLGTMLYEQY
len: 12; j_gene: TRBJ2-3; v_gene: TRBV2; CDR3aa: ASTWSGDTDTQY
len: 11; j_gene: TRBJ1-5; v_gene: TRBV6-1; CDR3aa: ASSEFGAQPQH